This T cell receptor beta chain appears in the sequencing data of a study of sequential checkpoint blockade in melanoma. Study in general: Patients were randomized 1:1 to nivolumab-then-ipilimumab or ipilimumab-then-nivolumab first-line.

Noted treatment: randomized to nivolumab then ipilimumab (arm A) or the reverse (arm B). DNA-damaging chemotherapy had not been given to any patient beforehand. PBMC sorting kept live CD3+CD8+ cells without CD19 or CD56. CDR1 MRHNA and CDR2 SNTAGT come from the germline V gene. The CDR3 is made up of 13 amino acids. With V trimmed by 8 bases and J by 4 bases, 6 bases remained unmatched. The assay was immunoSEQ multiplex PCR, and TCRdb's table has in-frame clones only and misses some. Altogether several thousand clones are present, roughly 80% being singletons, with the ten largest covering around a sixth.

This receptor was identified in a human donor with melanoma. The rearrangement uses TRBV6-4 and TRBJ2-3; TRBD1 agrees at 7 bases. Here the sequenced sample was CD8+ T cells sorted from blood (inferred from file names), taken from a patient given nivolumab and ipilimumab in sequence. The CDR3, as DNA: TGTGCCAGCGCTGACAGGGAAGCAGATACGCAGTATTTT. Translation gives CASADREADTQYF.